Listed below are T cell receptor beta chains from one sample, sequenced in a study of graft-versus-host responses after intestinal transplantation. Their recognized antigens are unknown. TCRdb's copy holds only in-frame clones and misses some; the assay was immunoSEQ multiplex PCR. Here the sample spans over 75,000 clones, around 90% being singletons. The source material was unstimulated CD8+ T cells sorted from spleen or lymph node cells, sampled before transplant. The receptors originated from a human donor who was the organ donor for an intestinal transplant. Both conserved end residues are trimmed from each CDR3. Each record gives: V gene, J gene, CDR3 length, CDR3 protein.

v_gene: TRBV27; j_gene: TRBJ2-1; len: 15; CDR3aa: ASSSRTSPRFYNEQF
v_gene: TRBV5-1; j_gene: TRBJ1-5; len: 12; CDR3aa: ASSLAQKNQPQH
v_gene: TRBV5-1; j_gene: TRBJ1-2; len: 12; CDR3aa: ASSLERTGFDYT
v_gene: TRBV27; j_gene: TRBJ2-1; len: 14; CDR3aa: ASSFARREGIDEQF
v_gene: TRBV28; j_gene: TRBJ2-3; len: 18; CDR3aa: ASSLARSSLAGGGKDTQY
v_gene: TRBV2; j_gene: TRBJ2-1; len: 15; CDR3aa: ASSEGLLAGGHNEQF
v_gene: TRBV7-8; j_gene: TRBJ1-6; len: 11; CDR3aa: ASSFYRNSPLH
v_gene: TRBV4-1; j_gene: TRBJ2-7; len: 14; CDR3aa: ASSQGYRGGSYEQY
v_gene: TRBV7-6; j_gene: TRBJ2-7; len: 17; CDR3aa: ASSGPGTSGTFSSYEQY
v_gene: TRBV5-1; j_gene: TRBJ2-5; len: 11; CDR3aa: ASSSLSGETQY
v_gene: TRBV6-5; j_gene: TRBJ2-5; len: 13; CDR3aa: ASSYSIPVQETQY
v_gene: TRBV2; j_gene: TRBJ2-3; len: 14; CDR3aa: ASSCRLAEYTDTQY
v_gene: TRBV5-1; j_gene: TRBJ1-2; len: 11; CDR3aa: ASTLTTGHGYT
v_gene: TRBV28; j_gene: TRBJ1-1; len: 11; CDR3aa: ASSPTGDTEAF
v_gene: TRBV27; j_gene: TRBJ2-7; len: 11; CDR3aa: ASSPLGLNEQY
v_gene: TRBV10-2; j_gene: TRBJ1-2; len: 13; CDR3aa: ASRDVTGANWGYT
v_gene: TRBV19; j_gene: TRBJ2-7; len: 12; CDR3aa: ASSNRQGYYEQY
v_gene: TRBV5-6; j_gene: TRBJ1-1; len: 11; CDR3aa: ASSDTMNTEAF
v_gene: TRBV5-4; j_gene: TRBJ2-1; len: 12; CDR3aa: ASRRQGVINEQF
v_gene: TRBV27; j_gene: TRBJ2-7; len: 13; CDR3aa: ASRAAGTAFYEQY
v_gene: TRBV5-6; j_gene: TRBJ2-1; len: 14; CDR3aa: ASSLGGGSSYNEQF
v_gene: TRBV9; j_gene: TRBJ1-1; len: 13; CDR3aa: ASSSGGGRVSEAF
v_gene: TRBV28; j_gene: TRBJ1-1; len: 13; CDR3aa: ASSLPGGGVSEAF
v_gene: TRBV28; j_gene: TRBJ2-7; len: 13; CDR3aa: ASNKGGVSSYEQY
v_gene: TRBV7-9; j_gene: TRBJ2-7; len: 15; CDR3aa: ASTLTSGGGGLHEQY
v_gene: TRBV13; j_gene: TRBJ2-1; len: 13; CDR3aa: ASSPSVVVGNEQF
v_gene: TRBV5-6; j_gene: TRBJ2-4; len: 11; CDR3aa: ASSLGGGNIQY
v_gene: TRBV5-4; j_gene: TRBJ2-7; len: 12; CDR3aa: ASSLDSWNYEQY
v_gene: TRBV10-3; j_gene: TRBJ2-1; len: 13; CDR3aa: AISEQPGQGNEQF
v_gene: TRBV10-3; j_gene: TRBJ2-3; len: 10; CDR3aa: AIGQAADTQY
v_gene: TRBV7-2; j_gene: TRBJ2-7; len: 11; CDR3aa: ASSLFAGAEQY
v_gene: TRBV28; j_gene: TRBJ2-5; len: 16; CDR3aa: ASSLYSQSEGAGKTQY
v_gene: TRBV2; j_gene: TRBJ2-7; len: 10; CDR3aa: ASILSGFEQY
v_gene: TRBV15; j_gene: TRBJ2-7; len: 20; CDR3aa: ATSTPTPDRPGERLADYEQY
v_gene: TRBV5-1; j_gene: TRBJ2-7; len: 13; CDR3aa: ASSLLGLAAHEQY
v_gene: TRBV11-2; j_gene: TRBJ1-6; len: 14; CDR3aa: ASSSLGQGYNSPLH
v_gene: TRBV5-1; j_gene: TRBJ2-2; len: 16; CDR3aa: ASSYGLAGGRDTGELF
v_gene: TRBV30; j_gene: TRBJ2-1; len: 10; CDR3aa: AWGTANNEQF
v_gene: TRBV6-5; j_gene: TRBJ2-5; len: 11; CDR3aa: ATIQGAGETQY
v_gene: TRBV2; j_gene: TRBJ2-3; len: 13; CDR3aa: ASSRGRWVGDTQY
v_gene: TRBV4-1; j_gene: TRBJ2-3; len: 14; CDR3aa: ASSQVGGTNTDTQY
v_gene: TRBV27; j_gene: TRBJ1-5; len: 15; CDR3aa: ASSLSQADYSNQPQH
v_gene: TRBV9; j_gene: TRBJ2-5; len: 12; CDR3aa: ASSVPGEGETQY
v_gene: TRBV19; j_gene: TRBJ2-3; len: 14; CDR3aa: ASSITAGGPTDTQY
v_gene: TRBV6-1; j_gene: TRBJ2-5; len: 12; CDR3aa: ASGIIAGEETQY
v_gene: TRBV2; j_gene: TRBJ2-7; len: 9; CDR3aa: ARGTRDEQY
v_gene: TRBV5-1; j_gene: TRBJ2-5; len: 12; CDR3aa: ASSLVTGEETQY
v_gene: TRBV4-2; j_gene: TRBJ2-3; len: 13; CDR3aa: ASSPDWINGDTQY
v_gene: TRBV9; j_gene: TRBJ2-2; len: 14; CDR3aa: ASSVYETSLTGELF
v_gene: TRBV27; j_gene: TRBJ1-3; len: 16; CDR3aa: ASSSGTGPEFSGNTIY
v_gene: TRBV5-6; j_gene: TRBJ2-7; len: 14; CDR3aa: ASSLWAGISSYEQY
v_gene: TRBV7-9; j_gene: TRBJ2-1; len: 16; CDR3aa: ASSLELAGAIFHNEQF
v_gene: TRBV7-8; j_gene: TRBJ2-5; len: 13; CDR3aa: ASSSLASGWETQY